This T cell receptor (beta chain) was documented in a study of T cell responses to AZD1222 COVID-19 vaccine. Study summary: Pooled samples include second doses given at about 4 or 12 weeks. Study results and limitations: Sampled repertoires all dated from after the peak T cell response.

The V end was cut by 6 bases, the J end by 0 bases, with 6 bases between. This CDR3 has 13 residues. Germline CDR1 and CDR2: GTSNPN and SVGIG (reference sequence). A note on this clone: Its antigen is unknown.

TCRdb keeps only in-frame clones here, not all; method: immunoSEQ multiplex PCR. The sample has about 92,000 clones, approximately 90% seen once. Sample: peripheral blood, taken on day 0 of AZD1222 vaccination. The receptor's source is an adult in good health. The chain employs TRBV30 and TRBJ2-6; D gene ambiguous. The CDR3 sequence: CACSNSGANVLTF. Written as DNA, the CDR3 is TGTGCCTGCTCCAACTCTGGGGCCAACGTCCTGACTTTC.